The 30 T cell receptor beta chains given below trace back to one sample, sequenced in a study of T cell responses to AZD1222 COVID-19 vaccine. Sequencing used immunoSEQ multiplex PCR; TCRdb keeps in-frame clones, though not all of them. The sample records about 160,000 clones, about 90% being singletons. Source: peripheral blood, taken 28 days after the second AZD1222 dose. Every receptor here comes from an adult who received the AZD1222 COVID-19 vaccine.

Only a few counts were recorded for this clone. This chain links TRBV27 with TRBJ1-5; 8 bases match TRBD1. Germline V gene lookup returns CDR1 MNHEY and CDR2 SMNVEV (reference sequence). The CDR3 is 17 amino acids. Losses at the gene ends were 0 bases for V and 1 base for J; bases not matched to a gene: 5. CDR3 sequence reads: CASSLSSGQGSNQPQHF. CDR3 DNA: TGTGCCAGCAGTTTATCAAGTGGACAGGGAAGCAATCAGCCCCAGCATTTT.

This chain uses TRBV6-5 with TRBJ1-1; TRBD1 is a possible D gene (6 bases). The ends were cut back, 6 bases at V and 5 bases at J, with 10 bases in the middle. The CDR3 has 12 residues. The V gene's germline CDR1 is MNHEY and CDR2 SVGAGI. In nucleotides, the CDR3 is TGTGCCAGCAGCACCACAGGGACTGAAGCTTTCTTT. Translating it yields CASSTTGTEAFF.

This chain links TRBV2 with TRBJ2-3, with a possible D match to TRBD1 (6 bases). Trimming stripped 5 bases from V and 0 bases from J, with 12 bases between. This CDR3 is built from 15 residues. From germline, CDR1 is SNHLY and CDR2 FYNNEI. The CDR3: CASSSGQTSTDTQYF. CDR3 nucleotide sequence: TGTGCCAGCAGTTCCGGACAGACCAGCACAGATACGCAGTATTTT. The full variable domain, its missing parts supplied by reference TRBV2 and TRBJ2-3, is EPEVTQTPSHQVTQMGQEVILRCVPISNHLYFYWYRQILGQKVEFLVSFYNNEISEKSEIFDDQFSVERPDGSNFTLKIRSTKLEDSAMYFCASSSGQTSTDTQYFGPGTRLTVL.

This clone was found once. The chain joins TRBV5-1 to TRBJ1-1; 8 nucleotides agree with TRBD1. CDR1 SGHRS and CDR2 YFSETQ come from the germline V gene. The CDR3 has 15 residues. Trimming took 4 bases from V and 7 from J; bases not matched to a gene: 12. This CDR3 is CASSISPGTGYEAFF. The CDR3 DNA reads as TGCGCCAGCAGCATCAGTCCCGGGACAGGATATGAAGCTTTCTTT.

The V gene is TRBV7-6, the J gene TRBJ2-2; 9 bases agree with TRBD1. The CDR3 length is 16 residues. V lost 6 bases and J lost 7; bases outside the gene matches: 12. Germline V gene lookup returns CDR1 SGHVS and CDR2 FNYEAQ. The CDR3 nucleotides are TGTGCCAGCAGTCCAACGGGACAGGGATTCGGCGGGGAGCTGTTTTTT. It codes for CASSPTGQGFGGELFF.

The genes are TRBV21-1 and TRBJ1-2; the table's D call TRBD1 went unverified against the DNA. TRBV21-1 is described as a pseudogene. The CDR3 is made up of 17 amino acids. In DNA, the CDR3 is TGTGCCAGCAGCAAAGTGCCGGGACAGGGGGGTTGGTATGGCTACACCTTC. Protein: CASSKVPGQGGWYGYTF.

This sequence joins TRBV5-1 and TRBJ2-1; weak D call: TRBD2 (5 bases). The germline CDR1 and CDR2 sequences are SGHRS and YFSETQ. Between the trimmed V and J ends, which lost 1 base and 9 bases, there was a span of 14 bases. CDR3 length equals 14 residues. DNA for the CDR3: TGCGCCAGCAGCTTGACGGTGGGAGATGGTGAGCAGTTCTTC. As protein: CASSLTVGDGEQFF.

This clone has a single count. This chain uses TRBV6-5 with TRBJ1-6, with D hard to call. V lost 1 base and J lost 10, with 11 bases in between. The CDR3 consists of 14 residues. Germline V CDR1 and CDR2: MNHEY, SVGAGI. CDR3 bases: TGTGCCAGCAGTTACTACTTGGGGAGGTCACCCCTCCACTTT. This codes for CASSYYLGRSPLHF.

A few counts support this clone. The CDR3 reads CASRLNTEAFF. As DNA, the CDR3 is TGTGCCAGCAGGTTGAACACTGAAGCTTTCTTT. The rearrangement joins TRBV6-5 to TRBJ1-1; no clear D. This CDR3 has 11 amino acids. Trimming pared 6 bases from V and 0 bases from J, leaving 2 bases between. CDR1 MNHEY and CDR2 SVGAGI come from the germline V gene.

CDR3 residues: CASSRQGWGTEAFF. The CDR3 coding sequence is TGTGCCAGCAGCCGACAGGGCTGGGGAACTGAAGCTTTCTTT. This chain links TRBV6-4 with TRBJ1-1; 7 bases match TRBD1. Germline V gives CDR1 MRHNA, CDR2 SNTAGT. Unmatched junction bases numbered 9, after V lost 6 bases and J lost 5 bases. The CDR3 runs to 14 residues.

V is TRBV11-2 and J is TRBJ1-2; possible D gene TRBD1, 5 bases. This CDR3 spans 12 amino acids. Per the germline V gene, CDR1 is SGHAT and CDR2 is FQNNGV. V gave up 4 bases and J gave up 7 bases, with 10 bases separating them. CDR3 protein: CASSSDGAGYTF. CDR3 DNA sequence: TGTGCCAGCAGCTCCGATGGGGCTGGCTACACCTTC.

Concerning this clone itself: Since the CDR3 does not end with the conserved phenylalanine or tryptophan, this likely comes from a read error. The DNA is left out, because the CDR3 cannot be placed on it with certainty; the CDR3 is given as TCRdb lists it. V usage is TRBV27 and J usage is TRBJ1-5; TRBD1 was called by the table and not checked on the DNA. The CDR3 has 12 residues if both end residues are counted. From germline, CDR1 is MNHEY and CDR2 SMNVEV (reference sequence). CDR3 amino acids: CASSLGGQGSPL.

Worth noting for this clone: Other DNA sequences in the sample encode the same CDR3. The chain links TRBV5-1 to TRBJ2-1; 8 bases are shared with TRBD1. The CDR3 spans 15 residues. Germline CDR1 is SGHRS and CDR2 is YFSETQ. Losses at the gene ends were 3 bases for V and 7 bases for J; bases not matched to a gene: 9. The CDR3 here is CASSSGQGVVNEQFF. As DNA, the CDR3 is TGCGCCAGCAGCTCCGGACAGGGCGTCGTGAATGAGCAGTTCTTC. The full variable domain, with the rest looked up from reference TRBV5-1 and TRBJ2-1, is KAGVTQTPRYLIKTRGQQVTLSCSPISGHRSVSWYQQTPGQGLQFLFEYFSETQRNKGNFPGRFSGRQFSNSRSEMNVSTLELGDSALYLCASSSGQGVVNEQFFGPGTRLTVL.

V usage is TRBV28 and J usage is TRBJ1-3; D gene unclear. Germline CDR1 reads MDHEN; CDR2 reads SYDVKM. The germline V and J ends were trimmed by 9 bases and 0 bases, with 6 bases remaining between them. This CDR3 is built from 12 residues. DNA for the CDR3: TGTGCCAGTGAGGGCTCTGGAAACACCATATATTTT. Its translation is CASEGSGNTIYF. The variable domain in full, completed from reference TRBV28 and TRBJ1-3, reads DVKVTQSSRYLVKRTGEKVFLECVQDMDHENMFWYRQDPGLGLRLIYFSYDVKMKEKGDIPEGYSVSREKKERFSLILESASTNQTSMYLCASEGSGNTIYFGEGSWLTVV.

The chain combines TRBV9 with TRBJ1-6; D is uncertain. Trimming took 4 bases from V and 8 from J, leaving 19 bases between them. The germline gives CDR1 SGDLS, CDR2 YYNGEE. The CDR3 length is 16 residues. The DNA of the CDR3 is TGTGCCAGCAGCCCCTCCCCGGATCCAGGCCATTCACCCCTCCACTTT. It is translated as CASSPSPDPGHSPLHF.

This chain links TRBV3-1 (or the pseudogene TRBV3-2) with TRBJ2-1, with D unclear. Trimming pared 8 bases from V and 6 bases from J, leaving 11 bases between. Germline-derived CDR1 and CDR2 are LGHDT and YNNKEL (reference sequence). The CDR3 runs 12 residues. CDR3 sequence (DNA): TGTGCCAGCGCCTCTAACCCCAATGAGCAGTTCTTC. Translating gives CASASNPNEQFF.

The chain uses TRBV2 and TRBJ1-5, with 10 nucleotides matching TRBD1. The ends lost 8 bases at V and 2 bases at J; junction bases unmatched: 0. The germline V gene has CDR1 SNHLY and CDR2 FYNNEI. The CDR3 covers 13 residues. The CDR3 protein is CASDRGRNQPQHF. CDR3 nucleotides: TGTGCCAGCGACAGGGGGCGCAATCAGCCCCAGCATTTT.

This chain joins TRBV13 and TRBJ1-6; 11 bases are shared with TRBD1. After removal of 5 bases from V and 7 bases from J, the junction contained 10 bases not matched to a gene. CDR3 size: 17 residues. Germline V gene sequence: CDR1 PRHDT, CDR2 FYEKMQ (reference sequence). CDR3 residues: CASSPRGGTGGNSPLHF. In DNA, the CDR3 is TGTGCCAGCAGCCCTCGGGGAGGGACAGGGGGAAATTCACCCCTCCACTTT.

In this sample, this clone turned up once. The chain couples TRBV6-5 to TRBJ2-2; D could derive from TRBD1 or TRBD2 (5 bases each). Trimming removed 6 bases at V and 3 bases at J, with 14 bases between. The CDR3 sequence is 15 residues long. In germline, CDR1 is MNHEY, CDR2 SVGAGI. CDR3 nucleotides: TGTGCCAGCAGAATCAACGGGGCGGACACCGGGGAGCTGTTTTTT. Translation: CASRINGADTGELFF.

This sequence joins TRBV30 and TRBJ1-3; TRBD1 matches 9 bases. The germline V gene encodes CDR1 GTSNPN and CDR2 SVGIG (reference sequence). J gave up 8 bases and V 1 base, and 6 bases lay outside the gene matches. The CDR3 covers 14 residues. CDR3 DNA sequence: TGTGCCTGGAGTGGGGCACAGGGGGCCTACACCATATATTTT. Its protein is CAWSGAQGAYTIYF.

This clone was counted a single time. V usage is TRBV19 and J usage is TRBJ1-2, with 8 bases aligning to TRBD1. The CDR3 length is 15 residues. V lost 5 bases and J lost 0; bases outside the gene matches: 5. Germline V gene sequence: CDR1 LNHDA, CDR2 SQIVND (reference sequence). In DNA form, the CDR3 reads TGTGCCAGTAGTCACCGGGACAGGACTAACTATGGCTACACCTTC. It translates to CASSHRDRTNYGYTF. Combining the CDR3 with reference TRBV19 and TRBJ1-2 gives the whole variable domain DGGITQSPKYLFRKEGQNVTLSCEQNLNHDAMYWYRQDPGQGLRLIYYSQIVNDFQKGDIAEGYSVSREKKESFPLTVTSAQKNPTAFYLCASSHRDRTNYGYTFGSGTRLTVV.

The chain has TRBV13 and TRBJ2-2; no definite D call. The CDR3 covers 13 residues. Germline CDR1 and CDR2: PRHDT and FYEKMQ (reference sequence). Trimming removed 4 bases at V and 0 bases at J, with 3 bases between. CDR3 DNA sequence: TGTGCCAGCAGCTCGGCGAACACCGGGGAGCTGTTTTTT. Translated: CASSSANTGELFF. Based on the CDR3 plus reference TRBV13 and TRBJ2-2, the full variable domain is AAGVIQSPRHLIKEKRETATLKCYPIPRHDTVYWYQQGPGQDPQFLISFYEKMQSDKGSIPDRFSAQQFSDYHSELNMSSLELGDSALYFCASSSANTGELFFGEGSRLTVL.

The gene calls are TRBV13 and TRBJ1-1; D is undetermined. There are 13 residues in the CDR3. CDR1 is PRHDT, CDR2 FYEKMQ, per germline (reference sequence). Trimming shortened V by 1 base and J by 7 bases, and 10 bases separated the two germline ends. The CDR3 region has the DNA TGTGCCAGCAGCTTAGAGGCAGATAATGAAGCTTTCTTT. Amino acids: CASSLEADNEAFF.

The chain has TRBV19 and TRBJ2-7; D gene unclear. The germline V gene encodes CDR1 LNHDA and CDR2 SQIVND (reference sequence). The CDR3 spans 13 residues. V lost 5 bases and J 6 bases, leaving 14 bases between the germline ends. The CDR3 protein is CASSGVAGGEQYF. CDR3 DNA: TGTGCCAGTAGTGGAGTAGCCGGCGGCGAGCAGTACTTC.

The chain joins TRBV9 to TRBJ1-2; D not resolved. The CDR3 covers 16 residues. V shed 2 bases and J shed 0 bases, with 14 bases lying between them. The germline V gene encodes CDR1 SGDLS and CDR2 YYNGEE. The CDR3 reads CASSVSPGKANYGYTF. The CDR3 bases are TGTGCCAGCAGCGTTTCCCCGGGGAAGGCTAACTATGGCTACACCTTC.

This clone was seen just once. This chain joins TRBV19 and TRBJ2-1, with TRBD2 identical over 10 bases. V trimming: 5 bases; J trimming: 1 base; junction bases outside the gene matches: 11. Germline CDR1 and CDR2: LNHDA and SQIVND (reference sequence). This CDR3 has 18 amino acids. The CDR3 bases are TGTGCCAGTAGTCCTCAGCGGGGGGGCTCTTTGTCCTACAATGAGCAGTTCTTC. It encodes CASSPQRGGSLSYNEQFF.

The CDR3 sequence is CASTGGVLNSPLHF. CDR3 sequence (DNA): TGTGCCAGCACCGGGGGGGTTTTGAATTCACCCCTCCACTTT. V usage is TRBV25-1 and J usage is TRBJ1-6; weak D call: TRBD1 (5 bases). V lost 7 bases and J lost 7, with 14 bases in between. This CDR3 region has 14 residues. Germline CDR1 reads MGHDK; CDR2 reads SYGVNS.

This chain joins TRBV19 and TRBJ1-2; D uncertain. CDR1 is LNHDA, CDR2 SQIVND, per germline (reference sequence). The germline V and J ends were trimmed by 1 base and 4 bases, with 13 bases remaining between them. The CDR3 has 15 residues. CDR3 protein: CASSIADSASYGYTF. CDR3 nucleotides: TGTGCCAGTAGTATAGCAGACTCTGCCTCCTATGGCTACACCTTC.

This clone appeared a few times. Written as DNA, the CDR3 is TGTGCCAGCAGCCAGGGGGCCAGGGAGAACGAGCAGTACTTC. Translation: CASSQGARENEQYF. The genes are TRBV3-1 (or the pseudogene TRBV3-2) and TRBJ2-7, with a possible D match to TRBD1 (6 bases). The CDR3 extends over 14 amino acids. CDR1 is LGHDT, CDR2 YNNKEL, per germline (reference sequence). V was clipped by 3 bases and J by 5 bases, with 14 bases between them.

This chain joins TRBV5-6 and TRBJ2-7; TRBD2 aligns across 10 bases. Germline CDR1 and CDR2: SGHDT and YYEEEE. The CDR3 spans 15 residues. Trimming at V came to 2 bases and at J to 2 bases, leaving 4 bases not matched to a gene. The CDR3 region has the DNA TGTGCCAGCAGCTTTCTAGCGGGGGACACCTACGAGCAGTACTTC. It translates to CASSFLAGDTYEQYF.